This T cell receptor beta chain appears in the sequencing data of a study of cytomegalovirus exposure and HLA in healthy donors. The study's findings and limits: Among donors in an Asian-associated ancestry cluster, a later analysis reportedly found fewer N-insertions than the approximately 700-donor mean. Available immune exposure information covered CMV serostatus only. Among TCR beta chains, those listed as cytomegalovirus-associated numbered around 160.

Per the germline V gene, CDR1 is SGHRS and CDR2 is YFSETQ. The germline V and J ends were trimmed by 0 bases and 5 bases, with 7 bases remaining between them. The CDR3 loop spans 13 amino acids. The PCR ran on 60 Vbeta and 13 Jbeta primers. Repertoires were generated with immunoSEQ multiplex PCR, while TCRdb's copy carries only in-frame clones and drops some. The repertoire holds nearly 110,000 clones, 60% to 80% seen once, with roughly 2.5% in the top ten. A remark on this clone: Its target is unknown.

The chain is built from TRBV5-1 and TRBJ2-3; D call uncertain. The clonotype comes from a middle-aged man in good health and CMV-seronegative. Sequenced input: PBMCs. The CDR3 reads CASSLGLIDTQYF. The CDR3 bases are TGCGCCAGCAGCTTGGGTTTAATAGATACGCAGTATTTT.